This T cell receptor beta chain was profiled in a study of blood T cells in healthy people across ages. As concerns this clonotype: Its antigen is unknown.

Regarding the study as a whole: Both naive CD4+ cell counts and diversity were greater in long-lived donors than in aged donors. Investigators viewed diversity estimates from one million T cells as underestimates, the study reported. Lack of knowledge of donor CMV status possibly confounded expanded clonotype changes. With age, beta diversity per million T cells declined roughly linearly, significantly by about 37.

V lost 6 bases and J lost 7; bases outside the gene matches: 8. The CDR3 totals 14 residues. Germline lookup yields CDR1 MDHEN and CDR2 SYDVKM. The use of a sample-barcoded 5' primer and a J-beta primer mix characterized a second PCR of roughly 6 to 12 cycles. MiXCR, applied by TCRdb to the 5' RACE reads, yields one record per CDR3 protein. The data show about 1.5 million distinct CDR3 sequences, approximately 39% seen once. Input material: blood. The TCR was taken from a young woman in good health. V gene TRBV28 combines with J gene TRBJ2-7; TRBD2 aligns across 11 bases. CDR3 sequence (DNA): TGTGCCAGCAGAACTAGCGGGAGAAAGAGAGAGCAGTACTTC. Translated: CASRTSGRKREQYF.